One and the same sample provided the 8 T cell receptor beta chains below, sequenced in a study of blood T cell repertoires in COVID-19. The protocol was immunoSEQ multiplex PCR, while the TCRdb copy is restricted to in-frame clones and leaves out a portion. The table lists 87,000 or so clones, about 86% of them singletons, with about 24% in the top ten. The material sequenced was peripheral blood. Receptor source: a woman of 80 years or more in a cohort sampled during active or convalescent COVID-19.

The V and J genes are TRBV14 and TRBJ2-1, with D perhaps matching TRBD1 (5 bases). Germline loops: CDR1 SGHDN, CDR2 FVKESK. This CDR3 has 15 amino acids. The V and J ends lost 4 bases and 0 bases respectively, with 10 bases between them. DNA for the CDR3: TGTGCCAGCAGCCTCTTGACAGACTCCTACAATGAGCAGTTCTTC. Its translation: CASSLLTDSYNEQFF.

The chain uses TRBV5-1 and TRBJ2-3; TRBD2 aligns across 14 bases. With V trimmed by 0 bases and J by 3 bases, 3 bases remained unmatched. The CDR3 runs to 17 residues. Per the germline V gene, CDR1 is SGHRS and CDR2 is YFSETQ. This chain's CDR3 is CASSLVGTSGSTDTQYF. In DNA form, the CDR3 reads TGCGCCAGCAGCTTGGTGGGGACTAGCGGGAGTACAGATACGCAGTATTTT.

The V gene is TRBV29-1, the J gene TRBJ2-5; no clear D. Between the trimmed V and J ends, which lost 3 bases and 2 bases, there was a span of 7 bases. The CDR3 is 12 amino acids. From germline, CDR1 is SQVTM and CDR2 ANQGSEA. This CDR3 reads CSVDGVQETQYF. Here the CDR3 DNA reads TGCAGCGTTGACGGAGTTCAAGAGACCCAGTACTTC. The full variable domain, in which reference TRBV29-1 and TRBJ2-5 provide the parts outside the CDR3, is SAVISQKPSRDICQRGTSLTIQCQVDSQVTMMFWYRQQPGQSLTLIATANQGSEATYESGFVIDKFPISRPNLTFSTLTVSNMSPEDSSIYLCSVDGVQETQYFGPGTRLLVL.

J is TRBJ1-2 and V is TRBV5-1, with D possibly TRBD1 on 6 matching bases. The CDR3 contains 14 residues. CDR1 and CDR2 from the germline V gene are SGHRS and YFSETQ. The V end was cut by 4 bases, the J end by 3 bases, with 13 bases between. The CDR3 region is CASSEQGSDYGYTF. For the CDR3, the DNA is TGCGCCAGCAGCGAACAGGGTTCGGACTATGGCTACACCTTC.

The chain is built from TRBV7-9 and TRBJ2-7; the match to TRBD1 covers 8 bases. V lost 1 base to trimming and J lost 3 bases; unmatched junction nucleotides: 5. Germline V gene data show CDR1 as SEHNR and CDR2 as FQNEAQ (reference sequence). This CDR3 is 15 amino acids long. The CDR3 nucleotides read TGTGCCAGCAGCTTAGTGGGGACAGGAGGCTACGAGCAGTACGTC. Its protein product is CASSLVGTGGYEQYV.

The chain carries TRBV5-1 and TRBJ1-1; TRBD1 aligns across 7 bases. V lost 5 bases, J lost 3 bases, and 7 bases stayed unmatched. The CDR3 has 14 residues. Germline-derived CDR1 and CDR2 are SGHRS and YFSETQ. Written as DNA, the CDR3 is TGCGCCAGCAGTTCCCGTACAGGGGACACTGAAGCTTTCTTT. This gives the protein CASSSRTGDTEAFF.

This chain connects TRBV5-6 to TRBJ1-6; the D gene is possibly TRBD1 (5 bases). The ends were cut back, 0 bases at V and 8 bases at J, with 9 bases in the middle. The CDR3 consists of 14 residues. In germline, CDR1 is SGHDT, CDR2 YYEEEE. CDR3 sequence: CASSLGGGDSPLHF. CDR3 in DNA: TGTGCCAGCAGCTTGGGGGGCGGCGATTCACCCCTCCACTTT.

This rearrangement joins TRBV11-3 to TRBJ2-1, with a possible D match to TRBD2 (6 bases). The CDR3 is 13 amino acids. CDR1 and CDR2 from the germline V gene are SGHNT and YENEEA. Trimming removed 3 bases from V and 4 bases from J, with 7 bases in between. The DNA of the CDR3 is TGTGCCAGCAGCTTGGCGGGGTACAATGAGCAGTTCTTC. This encodes CASSLAGYNEQFF.